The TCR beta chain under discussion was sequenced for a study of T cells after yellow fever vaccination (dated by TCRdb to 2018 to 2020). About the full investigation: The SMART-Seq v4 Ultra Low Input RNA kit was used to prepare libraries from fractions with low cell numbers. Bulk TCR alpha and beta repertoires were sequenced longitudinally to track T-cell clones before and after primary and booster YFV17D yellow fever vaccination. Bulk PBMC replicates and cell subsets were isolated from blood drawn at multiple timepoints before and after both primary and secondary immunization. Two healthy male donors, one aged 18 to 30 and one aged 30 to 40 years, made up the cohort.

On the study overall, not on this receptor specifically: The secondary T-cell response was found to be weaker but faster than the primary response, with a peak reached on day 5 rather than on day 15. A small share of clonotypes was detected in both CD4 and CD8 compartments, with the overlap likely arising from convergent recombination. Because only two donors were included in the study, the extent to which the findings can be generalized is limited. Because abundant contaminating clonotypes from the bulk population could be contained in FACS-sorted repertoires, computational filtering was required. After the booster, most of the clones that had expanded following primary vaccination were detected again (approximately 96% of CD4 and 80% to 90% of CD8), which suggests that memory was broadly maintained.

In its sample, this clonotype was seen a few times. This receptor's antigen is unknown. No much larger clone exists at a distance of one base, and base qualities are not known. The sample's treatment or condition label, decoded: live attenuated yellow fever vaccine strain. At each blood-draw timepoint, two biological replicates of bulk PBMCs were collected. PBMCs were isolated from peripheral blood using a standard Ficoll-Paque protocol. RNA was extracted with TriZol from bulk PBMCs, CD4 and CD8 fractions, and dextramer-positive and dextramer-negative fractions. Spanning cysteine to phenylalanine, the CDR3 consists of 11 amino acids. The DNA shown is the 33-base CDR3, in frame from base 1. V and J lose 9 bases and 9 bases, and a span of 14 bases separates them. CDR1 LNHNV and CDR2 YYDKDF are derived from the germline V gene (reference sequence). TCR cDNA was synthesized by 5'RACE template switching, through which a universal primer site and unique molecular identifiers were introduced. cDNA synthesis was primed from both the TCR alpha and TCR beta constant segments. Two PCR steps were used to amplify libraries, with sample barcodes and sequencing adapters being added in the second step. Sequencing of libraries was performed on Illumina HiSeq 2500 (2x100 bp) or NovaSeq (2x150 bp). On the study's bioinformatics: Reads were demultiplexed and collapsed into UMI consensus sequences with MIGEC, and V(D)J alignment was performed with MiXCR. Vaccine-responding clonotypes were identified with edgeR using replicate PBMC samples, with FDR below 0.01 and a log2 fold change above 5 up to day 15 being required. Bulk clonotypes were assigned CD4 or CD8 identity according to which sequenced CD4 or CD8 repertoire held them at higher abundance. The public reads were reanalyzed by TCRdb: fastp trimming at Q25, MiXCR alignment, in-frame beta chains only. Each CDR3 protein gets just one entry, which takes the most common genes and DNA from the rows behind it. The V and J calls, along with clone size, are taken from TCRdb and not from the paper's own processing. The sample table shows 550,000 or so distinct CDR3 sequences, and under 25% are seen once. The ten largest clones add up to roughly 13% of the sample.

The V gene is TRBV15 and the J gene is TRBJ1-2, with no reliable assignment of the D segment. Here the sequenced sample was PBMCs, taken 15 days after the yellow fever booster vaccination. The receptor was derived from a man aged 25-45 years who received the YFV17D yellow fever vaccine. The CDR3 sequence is CATREMDSYTF. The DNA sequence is TGTGCCACTCGGGAGATGGATAGCTACACCTTC.